Shown below are 10 T cell receptor beta chains from a single sample sequenced in a study of blood T cell repertoires in COVID-19. Sequenced by immunoSEQ multiplex PCR; TCRdb stores in-frame clones only, minus some. This table holds approximately 490,000 clones, around 85% found once. Sequencing used PBMCs or T cells enriched from blood (not recorded which). These receptors were obtained from a woman aged 55-70 years who had recovered from COVID-19.

Turning to this clone: Other nucleotide sequences from this sample produce the same CDR3. V gene TRBV5-1 combines with J gene TRBJ1-3, with TRBD1 identical over 8 bases. The J segment lost 1 base and the V segment lost 4 bases, leaving 4 bases of the junction unmatched. Germline CDR1 reads SGHRS; CDR2 reads YFSETQ. CDR3 size: 15 residues. The CDR3 loop reads CASSPGTGSGNTIYF. The CDR3 DNA follows: TGCGCCAGCAGCCCAGGGACAGGTTCTGGAAACACCATATATTTT. Filled out from reference TRBV5-1 and TRBJ1-3, the complete variable domain reads KAGVTQTPRYLIKTRGQQVTLSCSPISGHRSVSWYQQTPGQGLQFLFEYFSETQRNKGNFPGRFSGRQFSNSRSEMNVSTLELGDSALYLCASSPGTGSGNTIYFGEGSWLTVV.

Of note for this clone: Other DNA sequences in this specimen translate into the identical CDR3. The chain has TRBV10-2 and TRBJ2-3, with D possibly being TRBD1 (5 bases). V dropped 9 bases and J dropped 3 bases, with 19 bases sitting between them. The CDR3 is 15 residues long. Per germline, CDR1 WSHSY and CDR2 SAAADI. The CDR3 protein is CASASGRDRTDTQYF. The CDR3 nucleotides are TGCGCCAGTGCGTCGGGCAGGGATCGGACAGATACGCAGTATTTT.

The chain employs TRBV5-5 and TRBJ2-7, with TRBD2 as a possible D gene (6 bases). The CDR3 consists of 14 residues. V was trimmed by 4 bases and J by 3 bases, leaving 14 bases between them. Germline V gene sequence: CDR1 SGHKS, CDR2 YYEKEE (reference sequence). CDR3 DNA: TGTGCCAGCAGCGCGGGACTTACCCTCTACGAGCAGTACTTC. Protein: CASSAGLTLYEQYF.

The chain recombines TRBV7-2 with TRBJ2-5; 12 bases are a match to TRBD2. CDR3 length: 17 residues. J gave up 5 bases and V 1 base, and 8 bases lay outside the gene matches. CDR1 and CDR2 from the germline V gene are SGHTA and FQGNSA. The CDR3 nucleotides are TGTGCCAGCAGCTTAGGGACTAGCGGGGCCCCGGGGGAGACCCAGTACTTC. Protein product: CASSLGTSGAPGETQYF.

The chain employs TRBV19 and TRBJ2-7, with D perhaps TRBD1 (6 bases). Germline loops: CDR1 LNHDA, CDR2 SQIVND (reference sequence). This CDR3 region has 13 residues. V gave up 6 bases and J gave up 0 bases, with 9 bases separating them. CDR3 nucleotides: TGTGCCAGTAGCACAGGGTCCTCCTACGAGCAGTACTTC. Encoded protein: CASSTGSSYEQYF.

CDR3 amino acids: CASRLAGQTSGNTIYF. DNA of the CDR3: TGTGCAAGTCGCTTAGCCGGACAGACCTCTGGAAACACCATATATTTT. The chain joins TRBV12-2 to TRBJ1-3; the D call TRBD1 from the table was never checked on the DNA. TRBV12-2 is noted as a pseudogene. The CDR3 spans 16 residues.

This chain uses TRBV4-2 with TRBJ2-3; D is unresolved. There are 13 residues in the CDR3. V gave up 1 base and J gave up 4 bases, with 6 bases separating them. Germline CDR1 LGHNA, CDR2 YNFKEQ. DNA of the CDR3: TGTGCCAGCAGCCAAGGTTTAGCAGATACGCAGTATTTT. This gives the protein CASSQGLADTQYF.

V and J are TRBV27 and TRBJ1-4; 7 bases match TRBD1. CDR3 length equals 14 residues. V trimming: 6 bases; J trimming: 7 bases; junction bases outside the gene matches: 8. CDR1 and CDR2 (germline): MNHEY, SMNVEV (reference sequence). The CDR3: CASRRQGVAEKLFF. The CDR3, as DNA: TGTGCCAGCAGGCGACAGGGAGTGGCTGAAAAACTGTTTTTT.

J is TRBJ2-3 and V is TRBV7-6; D is unresolved. V lost 0 bases, J lost 0 bases, and 4 bases lay in between. This CDR3 is built from 14 residues. The germline gives CDR1 SGHVS, CDR2 FNYEAQ. CDR3 nucleotides: TGTGCCAGCAGCTTAGCTACTAGCACAGATACGCAGTATTTT. This gives the protein CASSLATSTDTQYF.

The rearrangement links TRBV28 to TRBJ1-6; tentative D call: TRBD1 (5 bases). The CDR3 contains 14 residues. The germline gives CDR1 MDHEN, CDR2 SYDVKM. V lost 3 bases, J lost 9 bases, and 12 bases lay in between. The CDR3 DNA reads TGTGCCAGCAGTTTTGGGGGGGTTGGTTCACCCCTCCACTTT. Translated, it gives CASSFGGVGSPLHF.